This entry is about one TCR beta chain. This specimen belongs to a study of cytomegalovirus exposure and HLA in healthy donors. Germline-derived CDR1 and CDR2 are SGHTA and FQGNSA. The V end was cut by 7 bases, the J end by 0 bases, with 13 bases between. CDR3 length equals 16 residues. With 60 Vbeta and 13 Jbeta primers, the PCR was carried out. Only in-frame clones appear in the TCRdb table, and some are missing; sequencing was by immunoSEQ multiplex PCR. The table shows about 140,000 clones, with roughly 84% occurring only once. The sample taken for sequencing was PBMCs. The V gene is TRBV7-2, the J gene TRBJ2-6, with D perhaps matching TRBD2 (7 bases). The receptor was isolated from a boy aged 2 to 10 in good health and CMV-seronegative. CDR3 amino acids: CASKRGGDSGANVLTF. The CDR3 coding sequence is TGTGCCAGCAAAAGGGGGGGGGACTCTGGGGCCAACGTCCTGACTTTC.